This T cell receptor beta chain was documented in a study of human T cells and chemical hapten exposure. Study context: Skin of the upper inner arm, approximately 2 cm by approximately 2 cm, received 2% DPC for sensitization.

Individual cDNA molecules each carried unique molecular identifiers attached by the library. MiXCR, run by TCRdb on the RACE reads, gives a single entry per CDR3 protein. There are some 70,000 distinct CDR3 sequences in the sample; roughly 11% occur only once, and roughly 5.2% lies in the top ten. CDR3 size: 15 residues. Looked up from germline, CDR1 is SQVTM and CDR2 is ANQGSEA. The V gene lost 7 bases and the J gene lost 1 base, with 17 bases spanning the gap. Time point given: pre-sensitization, week 0. Treatment in this sample: therapeutic diphenylcyclopropenone sensitization with weekly scalp DPC. It was from unfractionated whole blood that total RNA was extracted.

The TCR sequence derives from a woman aged 45-65 years with alopecia areata. Some clones in this sample may be carry-over from other donors' samples. Sequenced here: whole blood, sampled in connection with sensitization to the hapten diphenylcyclopropenone (DPC). The chain recombines TRBV29-1 with TRBJ2-1, with D possibly being TRBD1 (5 bases). CDR3 coding DNA: TGCAGCGGATCAGGGTCCCAAAAATCCTACAATGAGCAGTTCTTC. It yields the protein CSGSGSQKSYNEQFF.